Following are 20 T cell receptor beta chains from one sample sequenced in a study of T-cell memory formation after mild COVID-19. TCRdb passed the 5' RACE reads through MiXCR, listing each CDR3 protein once. The table includes roughly 68,000 distinct CDR3 sequences, about a sixth detected once. The sequenced sample was PBMCs or a T cell subset sorted from them (not recorded which). The receptor source for this set is an adult woman who had mild COVID-19 (a few samples of this study predate the infection). Cell type and time point are not known.

This clonotype has at least ten counts. V usage is TRBV4-1 and J usage is TRBJ2-7, with D unresolved. Trimming removed 0 bases at V and 4 bases at J, with 13 bases between. The CDR3 sequence is 15 residues long. Germline values: CDR1 MGHRA, CDR2 YSYEKL. CDR3 DNA: TGCGCCAGCAGCCAAGAATACCCCCTCTCGTACGAGCAGTACTTC. Translated: CASSQEYPLSYEQYF.

The chain couples TRBV4-2 to TRBJ1-2, with a possible D match to TRBD1 (5 bases). Looked up from germline, CDR1 is LGHNA and CDR2 is YNFKEQ. V dropped 0 bases and J dropped 3 bases, with 11 bases sitting between them. The CDR3 is 15 amino acids. CDR3 sequence: CASSQEYGGDYGYTF. Written as DNA, the CDR3 is TGTGCCAGCAGCCAAGAATATGGGGGTGACTATGGCTACACCTTC.

The V call is TRBV5-1, the J call TRBJ2-1; tentative D call: TRBD1 (5 bases). With 0 bases removed from V and 6 bases from J, the gap between germline ends came to 13 bases. Germline V CDR1 and CDR2: SGHRS, YFSETQ. The length of the CDR3 is 15 residues. CDR3 region: CASSLEAGSGNEQFF. The CDR3 DNA reads TGCGCCAGCAGCTTGGAGGCAGGGTCGGGCAATGAGCAGTTCTTC.

The J gene is TRBJ1-5, the V gene TRBV7-9; 8 bases agree with TRBD1. J lost 0 bases, V lost 4 bases, and 8 bases had no gene match. The CDR3 is made up of 17 amino acids. Germline V CDR1 and CDR2: SEHNR, FQNEAQ (reference sequence). In DNA, the CDR3 is TGTGCCAGCAGCTCGATACAGGGGGACTATAGCAATCAGCCCCAGCATTTT. This encodes CASSSIQGDYSNQPQHF. The full variable domain, rest sourced from reference TRBV7-9 and TRBJ1-5, is DTGVSQNPRHKITKRGQNVTFRCDPISEHNRLYWYRQTLGQGPEFLTYFQNEAQLEKSRLLSDRFSAERPKGSFSTLEIQRTEQGDSAMYLCASSSIQGDYSNQPQHFGDGTRLSIL.

In this sample, this clonotype turned up a few times. The rearrangement uses TRBV29-1 and TRBJ1-2, with 7 bases fitting TRBD1. CDR3 size: 15 residues. Germline V lookup: CDR1 SQVTM, CDR2 ANQGSEA. The ends lost 2 bases at V and 5 bases at J; junction bases unmatched: 11. The DNA of the CDR3 is TGCAGCGTTGAAACGGGAACAGGGGCGCGGTATGGCTACACCTTC. This gives the protein CSVETGTGARYGYTF.

This clonotype came up a few times. The chain employs TRBV7-9 and TRBJ2-3, with D uncertain. The CDR3 is 13 residues long. Germline CDR1 and CDR2: SEHNR and FQNEAQ (reference sequence). V shed 4 bases and J shed 4 bases, with 9 bases lying between them. The CDR3 loop is CASSWPRADTQYF. The CDR3 coding sequence is TGTGCCAGCAGCTGGCCCAGAGCAGATACGCAGTATTTT.

There are many counts of this clonotype. The chain employs TRBV12-3 or TRBV12-4 and TRBJ2-2; weak D call: TRBD2 (5 bases). Between the trimmed V and J ends, which lost 4 bases and 7 bases, there was a span of 10 bases. The CDR3 has 13 amino acids. This CDR3 is CASSWRADGELFF. The CDR3 DNA sequence: TGTGCCAGCAGTTGGCGGGCCGACGGGGAGCTGTTTTTT.

V usage is TRBV7-9 and J usage is TRBJ1-2; no clear D gene. V shed 4 bases and J shed 0 bases, with 15 bases lying between them. This CDR3 has 16 amino acids. Looked up from germline, CDR1 is SEHNR and CDR2 is FQNEAQ (reference sequence). In nucleotides, the CDR3 is TGTGCCAGCAGCTCGGTACACCCCCCGACTAACTATGGCTACACCTTC. The encoded protein is CASSSVHPPTNYGYTF. The full variable domain, with the rest looked up from reference TRBV7-9 and TRBJ1-2, is DTGVSQNPRHKITKRGQNVTFRCDPISEHNRLYWYRQTLGQGPEFLTYFQNEAQLEKSRLLSDRFSAERPKGSFSTLEIQRTEQGDSAMYLCASSSVHPPTNYGYTFGSGTRLTVV.

The chain couples TRBV4-1 to TRBJ2-6; D remains unclear. The CDR3 extends over 14 amino acids. The V gene lost 0 bases and the J gene lost 2 bases, with 2 bases spanning the gap. Germline assignment: CDR1 MGHRA and CDR2 YSYEKL. The CDR3 DNA reads as TGCGCCAGCAGCCAAGAACCTGGGGCCAACGTCCTGACTTTC. This sequence encodes CASSQEPGANVLTF.

The chain has TRBV5-4 and TRBJ2-1, with TRBD2 matching over 12 bases. This CDR3 is 16 amino acids long. CDR1 is SGHNT, CDR2 YYREEE, per germline (reference sequence). Germline trimming cut 0 bases from V and 7 bases from J; bases unmatched to any gene: 5. The CDR3 region is CASSLGLAGGGNEQFF. The CDR3 DNA reads as TGTGCCAGCAGCTTGGGTCTAGCGGGGGGGGGAAATGAGCAGTTCTTC.

Only a few counts were recorded for this clonotype. V is TRBV7-9 and J is TRBJ2-5; 7 bases are a match to TRBD2. Germline V gene data show CDR1 as SEHNR and CDR2 as FQNEAQ (reference sequence). The CDR3 sequence is 16 residues long. V lost 5 bases, J lost 1 base, and 10 bases stayed unmatched. As DNA, the CDR3 is TGTGCCAGCAGCCCCCTTTCTAGCGGAGTCCAAGAGACCCAGTACTTC. Translation: CASSPLSSGVQETQYF.

J is TRBJ2-7 and V is TRBV23-1; 7 bases fit TRBD2. TRBV23-1 is recorded as an ORF, its role being uncertain. With 3 bases clipped from V and 1 base from J, the junction kept 6 bases outside the gene matches. The CDR3 contains 15 residues. For the CDR3, the DNA is TGCGCCAGCAGTCACGCAGGGAGGGAATCCTACGAGCAGTACTTC. It translates to CASSHAGRESYEQYF.

In this sample, this clonotype turned up a few times. The genes are TRBV29-1 and TRBJ2-7; no firm D call. Trimming removed 7 bases from V and 3 bases from J, with 19 bases in between. The germline gives CDR1 SQVTM, CDR2 ANQGSEA. The CDR3 has 14 residues. The CDR3 here is CSAIAVLRNYEQYF. DNA for the CDR3: TGCAGCGCGATCGCGGTACTTAGAAACTACGAGCAGTACTTC.

This clonotype was observed a handful of times. The chain couples TRBV4-1 to TRBJ2-3, with 8 bases lining up with TRBD1. There are 16 residues in the CDR3. With 1 base clipped from V and 3 bases from J, the junction kept 6 bases outside the gene matches. CDR1 is MGHRA, CDR2 YSYEKL, per germline. CDR3 protein: CASSQVWQGATDTQYF. The CDR3, as DNA: TGCGCCAGCAGCCAAGTATGGCAGGGGGCGACAGATACGCAGTATTTT.

The rearrangement uses TRBV13 and TRBJ1-1, with TRBD1 identical over 7 bases. Trimming removed 3 bases from V and 5 bases from J; junction bases left unmatched: 9. The CDR3 extends over 15 amino acids. The germline V gene encodes CDR1 PRHDT and CDR2 FYEKMQ (reference sequence). The CDR3 DNA follows: TGTGCCAGCAGCTTTGACAGGGAATCGGTTACTGAAGCTTTCTTT. Amino acid sequence: CASSFDRESVTEAFF.

This clonotype was seen more than once but under ten times. J is TRBJ2-5 and V is TRBV13, with 7 positions matching TRBD2. Looked up from germline, CDR1 is PRHDT and CDR2 is FYEKMQ (reference sequence). V was pared by 5 bases and J by 2 bases, with 8 bases of the junction left unmatched. The CDR3 runs to 15 residues. CDR3 protein: CASSALAWEQETQYF. The CDR3 DNA sequence: TGTGCCAGCAGCGCACTAGCGTGGGAACAAGAGACCCAGTACTTC. Using reference TRBV13 and TRBJ2-5 for the parts outside the CDR3, the full variable domain is AAGVIQSPRHLIKEKRETATLKCYPIPRHDTVYWYQQGPGQDPQFLISFYEKMQSDKGSIPDRFSAQQFSDYHSELNMSSLELGDSALYFCASSALAWEQETQYFGPGTRLLVL.

This clonotype was recorded a few times. The chain couples TRBV7-9 to TRBJ2-5, with D possibly being TRBD2 (6 bases). Germline values: CDR1 SEHNR, CDR2 FQNEAQ (reference sequence). Trimming cost V 3 bases and J 1 base, with 15 bases left between them. The CDR3 has 16 residues. CDR3 bases: TGTGCCAGCAGCTTGGAGGGCGGCTTTATCCAAGAGACCCAGTACTTC. Protein sequence: CASSLEGGFIQETQYF.

The table lists this clonotype with a few counts. The chain combines TRBV12-3 or TRBV12-4 with TRBJ1-2; D unclear. The CDR3 extends over 12 amino acids. V lost 5 bases to trimming and J lost 4 bases, with 8 bases between them. The CDR3 nucleotides are TGTGCCAGCAGTATCGGACTCTATGGCTACACCTTC. Encoded protein: CASSIGLYGYTF.

This clonotype was picked up one time. The chain is built from TRBV10-3 and TRBJ2-6; D unclear. The V end was cut by 3 bases, the J end by 0 bases, with 6 bases between. The CDR3 consists of 15 residues. Germline V CDR1 and CDR2: ENHRY, SYGVKD. CDR3 coding DNA: TGTGCCATCAGTGAAACGAGCTCTGGGGCCAACGTCCTGACTTTC. Translating it yields CAISETSSGANVLTF.

This clonotype came up a few times. The gene calls are TRBV18 and TRBJ2-6; 7 bases line up with TRBD1. The length of the CDR3 is 18 residues. Germline V gene data show CDR1 as KGHSH and CDR2 as LQKENI. Trimming at V came to 1 base and at J to 2 bases, leaving 8 bases not matched to a gene. The DNA of the CDR3 is TGTGCCAGCTCACCACACCTGACAGGGCATGCTGGGGCCAACGTCCTGACTTTC. Translation: CASSPHLTGHAGANVLTF.